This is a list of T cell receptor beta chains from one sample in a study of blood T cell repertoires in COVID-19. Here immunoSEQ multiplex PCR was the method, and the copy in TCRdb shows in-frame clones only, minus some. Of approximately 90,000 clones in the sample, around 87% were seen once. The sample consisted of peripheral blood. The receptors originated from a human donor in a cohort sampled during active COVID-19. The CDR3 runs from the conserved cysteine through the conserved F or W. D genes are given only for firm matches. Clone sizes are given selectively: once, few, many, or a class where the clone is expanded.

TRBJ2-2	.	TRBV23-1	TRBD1	TGCGCCAGCAGAGCGACAGGGAGTTGGATCGGGGAGCTGTTTTTT	CASRATGSWIGELFF
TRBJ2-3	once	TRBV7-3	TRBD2	TGTGCCAGCAGCCGCACTAGCGGGGGTGATACGCAGTATTTT	CASSRTSGGDTQYF
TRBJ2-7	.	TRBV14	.	TGTGCCAGCAGCCAAGGTCGGCTAGCCTACGAGCAGTACTTC	CASSQGRLAYEQYF
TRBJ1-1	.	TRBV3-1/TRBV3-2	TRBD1	TGTGCCAGCAGCCTAGGGGGCCACACTGAAGCTTTCTTT	CASSLGGHTEAFF
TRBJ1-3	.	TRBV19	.	TGTGCCAGTAGTATCGGGGAAATTAGGACCACCATATATTTT	CASSIGEIRTTIYF
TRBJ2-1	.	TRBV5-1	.	TGCGCCAGCAGCCGGGGGTCGAACTACAATGAGCAGTTCTTC	CASSRGSNYNEQFF
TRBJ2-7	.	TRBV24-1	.	TGTGCCACCAGTGATTCAGCCCGGGACTCACTTCAAGGGCAGTACTTC	CATSDSARDSLQGQYF
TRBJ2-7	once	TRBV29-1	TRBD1	TGCAGCGTTGAAGGGCGGGGACAGGCGTCCTACGAGCAGTACTTC	CSVEGRGQASYEQYF
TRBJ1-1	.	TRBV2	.	TGTGCCAGCATGGCACAGATGAACACTGAAGCTTTCTTT	CASMAQMNTEAFF
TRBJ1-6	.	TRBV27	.	TGTGCCAGCAGTTTCCGGGTGGGGGGGTCACCCCTCCACTTT	CASSFRVGGSPLHF
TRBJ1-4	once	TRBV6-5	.	TGTGCCAGCAGTTACGCAGGGGTATCGAATGAAAAACTGTTTTTT	CASSYAGVSNEKLFF
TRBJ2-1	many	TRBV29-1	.	TGCAGCGTATCCGAGGGGGTAGAGGAGCAGTTCTTC	CSVSEGVEEQFF